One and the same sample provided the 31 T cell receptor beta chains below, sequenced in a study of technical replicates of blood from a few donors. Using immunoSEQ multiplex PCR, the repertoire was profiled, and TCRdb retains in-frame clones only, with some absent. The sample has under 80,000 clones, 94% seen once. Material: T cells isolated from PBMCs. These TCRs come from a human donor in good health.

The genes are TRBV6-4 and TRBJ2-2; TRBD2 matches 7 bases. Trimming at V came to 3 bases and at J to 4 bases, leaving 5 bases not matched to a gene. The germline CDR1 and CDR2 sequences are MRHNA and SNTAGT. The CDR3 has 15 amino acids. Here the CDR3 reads CASSEGSGTTGELFF. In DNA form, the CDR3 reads TGTGCCAGCAGTGAAGGGAGCGGGACCACCGGGGAGCTGTTTTTT.

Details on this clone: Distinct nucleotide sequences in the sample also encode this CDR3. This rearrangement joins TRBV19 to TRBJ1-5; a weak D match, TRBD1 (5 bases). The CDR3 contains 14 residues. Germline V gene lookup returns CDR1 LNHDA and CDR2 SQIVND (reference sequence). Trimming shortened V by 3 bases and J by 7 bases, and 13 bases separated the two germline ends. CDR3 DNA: TGTGCCAGTAGTATCGGGCAGGGTGGGCAGCCCCAGCATTTT. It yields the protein CASSIGQGGQPQHF.

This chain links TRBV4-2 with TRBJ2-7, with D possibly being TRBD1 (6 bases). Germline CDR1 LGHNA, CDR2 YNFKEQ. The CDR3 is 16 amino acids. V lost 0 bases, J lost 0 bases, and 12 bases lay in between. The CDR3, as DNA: TGTGCCAGCAGCCAAGACTCGCAGGGGAGCTCCTACGAGCAGTACTTC. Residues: CASSQDSQGSSYEQYF.

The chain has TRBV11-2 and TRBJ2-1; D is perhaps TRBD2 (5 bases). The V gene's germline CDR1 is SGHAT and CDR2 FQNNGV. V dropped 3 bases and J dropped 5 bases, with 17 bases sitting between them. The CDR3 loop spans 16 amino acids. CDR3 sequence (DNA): TGTGCCAGCAGCTTCGTTAGCCCCGGGCGGGACAATGAGCAGTTCTTC. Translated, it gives CASSFVSPGRDNEQFF.

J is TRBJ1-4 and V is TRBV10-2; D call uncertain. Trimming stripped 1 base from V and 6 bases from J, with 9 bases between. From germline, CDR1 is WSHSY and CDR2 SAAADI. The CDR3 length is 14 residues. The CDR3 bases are TGCGCCAGCAGTGAGTTTCGCGGAGATGAAAAACTGTTTTTT. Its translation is CASSEFRGDEKLFF.

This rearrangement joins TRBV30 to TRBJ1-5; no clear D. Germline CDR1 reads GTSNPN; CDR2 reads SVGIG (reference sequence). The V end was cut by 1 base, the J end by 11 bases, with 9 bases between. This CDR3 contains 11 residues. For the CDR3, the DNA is TGTGCCTGGAGTGACAGTATGGCCCAGCATTTT. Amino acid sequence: CAWSDSMAQHF.

The CDR3 spells CASSSGTSGRARQETQYF. CDR3 nucleotide sequence: TGTGCCAGCAGTTCCGGGACTAGCGGGAGGGCCCGGCAAGAGACCCAGTACTTC. The genes are TRBV28 and TRBJ2-5; 16 bases fit TRBD2. CDR1 and CDR2 (germline): MDHEN, SYDVKM. The CDR3 totals 18 residues. The ends lost 4 bases at V and 2 bases at J; junction bases unmatched: 7.

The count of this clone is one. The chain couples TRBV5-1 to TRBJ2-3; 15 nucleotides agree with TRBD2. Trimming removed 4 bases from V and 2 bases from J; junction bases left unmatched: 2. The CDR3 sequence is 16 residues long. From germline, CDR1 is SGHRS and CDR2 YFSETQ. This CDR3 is CASSGLAGGNTDTQYF. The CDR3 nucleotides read TGCGCCAGCAGCGGACTAGCGGGGGGGAACACAGATACGCAGTATTTT.

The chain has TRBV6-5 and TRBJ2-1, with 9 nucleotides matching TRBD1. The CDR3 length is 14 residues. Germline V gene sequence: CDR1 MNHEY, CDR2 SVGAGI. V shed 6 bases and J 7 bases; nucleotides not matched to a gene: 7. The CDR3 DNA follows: TGTGCCAGCAGGGACAGGGGATTATGGAATGAGCAGTTCTTC. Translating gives CASRDRGLWNEQFF.

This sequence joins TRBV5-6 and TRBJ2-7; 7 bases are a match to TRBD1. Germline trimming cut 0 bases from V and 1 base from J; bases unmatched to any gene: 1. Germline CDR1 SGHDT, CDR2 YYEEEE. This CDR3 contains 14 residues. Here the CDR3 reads CASSLEDRSYEQYF. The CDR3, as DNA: TGTGCCAGCAGCTTGGAGGACAGGTCCTACGAGCAGTACTTC.

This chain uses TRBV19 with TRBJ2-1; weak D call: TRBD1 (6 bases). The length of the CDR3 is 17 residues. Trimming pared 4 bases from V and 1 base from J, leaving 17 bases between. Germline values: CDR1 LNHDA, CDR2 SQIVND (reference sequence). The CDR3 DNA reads TGTGCCAGTAGTAAGGGGACATTAGTATTATCCTACAATGAGCAGTTCTTC. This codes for CASSKGTLVLSYNEQFF.

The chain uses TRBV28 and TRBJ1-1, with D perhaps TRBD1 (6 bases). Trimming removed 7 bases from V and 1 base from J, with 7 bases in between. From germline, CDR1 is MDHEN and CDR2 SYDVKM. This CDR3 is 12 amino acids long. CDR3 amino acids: CASTDRNTEAFF. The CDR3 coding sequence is TGTGCCAGCACGGACAGGAACACTGAAGCTTTCTTT.

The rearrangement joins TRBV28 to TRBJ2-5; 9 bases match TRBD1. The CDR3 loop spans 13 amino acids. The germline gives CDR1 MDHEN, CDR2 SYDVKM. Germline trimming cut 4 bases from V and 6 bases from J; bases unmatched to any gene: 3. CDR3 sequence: CASSSTGGQTQYF. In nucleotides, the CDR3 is TGTGCCAGCAGTTCAACAGGGGGCCAGACCCAGTACTTC.

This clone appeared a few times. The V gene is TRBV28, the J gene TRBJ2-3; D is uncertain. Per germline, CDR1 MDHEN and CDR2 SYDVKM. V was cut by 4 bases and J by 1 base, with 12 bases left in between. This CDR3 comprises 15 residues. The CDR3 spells CASSSAEKRTDTQYF. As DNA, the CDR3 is TGTGCCAGCAGTTCCGCCGAGAAGCGCACAGATACGCAGTATTTT.

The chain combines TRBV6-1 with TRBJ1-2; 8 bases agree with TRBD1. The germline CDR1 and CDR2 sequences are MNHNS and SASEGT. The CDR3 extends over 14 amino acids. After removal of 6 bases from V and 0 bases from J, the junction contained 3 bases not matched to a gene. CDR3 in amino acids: CASRPDRANYGYTF. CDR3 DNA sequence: TGTGCCAGCAGGCCGGACAGGGCTAACTATGGCTACACCTTC.

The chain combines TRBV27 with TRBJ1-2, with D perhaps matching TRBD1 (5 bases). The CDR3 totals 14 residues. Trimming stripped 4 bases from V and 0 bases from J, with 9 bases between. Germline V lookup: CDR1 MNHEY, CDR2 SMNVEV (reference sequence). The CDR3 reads CASSSATANYGYTF. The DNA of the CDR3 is TGTGCCAGCAGTTCCGCGACAGCTAACTATGGCTACACCTTC.

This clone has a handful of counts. In nucleotides, the CDR3 is TGTGCCAGCAGAGTTACAGCTAGCAATCAGCCCCAGCATTTT. As protein: CASRVTASNQPQHF. The V call is TRBV28, the J call TRBJ1-5, with unresolved D. This CDR3 contains 14 residues. Between the trimmed V and J ends, which lost 6 bases and 0 bases, there was a span of 9 bases. Germline assignment: CDR1 MDHEN and CDR2 SYDVKM.

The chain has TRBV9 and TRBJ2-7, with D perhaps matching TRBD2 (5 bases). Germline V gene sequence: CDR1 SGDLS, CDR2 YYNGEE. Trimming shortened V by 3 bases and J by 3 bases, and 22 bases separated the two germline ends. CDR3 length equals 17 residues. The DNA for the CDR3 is TGTGCCAGCAGCGGTCGAATCGGGAACGGCAGCCACTACGAGCAGTACTTC. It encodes CASSGRIGNGSHYEQYF.

The CDR3 bases are TGTGCCAGCACCCTGGGAGGGGTTCGGGGCGAGCAGTACTTC. Translated, it gives CASTLGGVRGEQYF. The V gene is TRBV28, the J gene TRBJ2-7, with 7 bases fitting TRBD2. The CDR3 is made up of 14 amino acids. V shed 7 bases, J shed 6 bases, and the junction held 12 bases outside the gene matches. Looked up from germline, CDR1 is MDHEN and CDR2 is SYDVKM.

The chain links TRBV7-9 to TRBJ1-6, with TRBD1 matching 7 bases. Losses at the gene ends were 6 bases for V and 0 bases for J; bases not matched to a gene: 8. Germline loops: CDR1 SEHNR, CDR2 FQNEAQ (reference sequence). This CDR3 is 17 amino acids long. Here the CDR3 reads CASSRQGPSSYNSPLHF. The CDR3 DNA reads TGTGCCAGCAGTAGACAGGGACCGAGCTCCTATAATTCACCCCTCCACTTT.

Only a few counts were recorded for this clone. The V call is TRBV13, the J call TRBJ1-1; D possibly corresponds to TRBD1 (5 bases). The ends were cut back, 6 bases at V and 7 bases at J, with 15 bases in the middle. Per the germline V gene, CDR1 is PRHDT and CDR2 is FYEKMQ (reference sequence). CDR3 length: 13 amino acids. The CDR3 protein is CASSTMWGLEAFF. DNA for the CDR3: TGTGCCAGCAGTACCATGTGGGGACTTGAAGCTTTCTTT.

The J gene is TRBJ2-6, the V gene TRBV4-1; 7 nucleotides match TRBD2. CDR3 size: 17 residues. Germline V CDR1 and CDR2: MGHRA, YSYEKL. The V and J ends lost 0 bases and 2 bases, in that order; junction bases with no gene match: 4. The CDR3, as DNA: TGCGCCAGCAGCCAAGATAAGGGAGGGGCTGGGGCCAACGTCCTGACTTTC. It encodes CASSQDKGGAGANVLTF.

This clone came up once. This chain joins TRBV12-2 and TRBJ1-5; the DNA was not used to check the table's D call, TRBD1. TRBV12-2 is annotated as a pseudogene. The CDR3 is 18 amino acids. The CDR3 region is CASRLGGSGQWTSQPQHF. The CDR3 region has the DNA TGTGCAAGTCGCTTAGGCGGGTCGGGACAGTGGACCTCGCAGCCCCAGCATTTT.

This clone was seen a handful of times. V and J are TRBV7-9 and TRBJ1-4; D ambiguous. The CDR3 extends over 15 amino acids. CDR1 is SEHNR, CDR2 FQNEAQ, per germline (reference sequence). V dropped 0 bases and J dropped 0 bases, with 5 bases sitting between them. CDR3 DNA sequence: TGTGCCAGCAGCTTAGCGGCGGCAACTAATGAAAAACTGTTTTTT. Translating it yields CASSLAAATNEKLFF.

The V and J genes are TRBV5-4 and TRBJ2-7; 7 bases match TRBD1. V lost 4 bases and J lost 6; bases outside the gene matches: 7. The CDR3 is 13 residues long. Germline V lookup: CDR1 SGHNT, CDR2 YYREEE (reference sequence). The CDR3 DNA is TGTGCCAGCAGCACCGACAGGGTGAGCGAGCAGTACTTC. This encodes CASSTDRVSEQYF.

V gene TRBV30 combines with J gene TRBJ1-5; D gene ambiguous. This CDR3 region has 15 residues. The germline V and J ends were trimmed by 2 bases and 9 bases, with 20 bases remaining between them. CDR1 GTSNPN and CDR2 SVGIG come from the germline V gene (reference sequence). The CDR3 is CAWSSSRSAAGPQHF. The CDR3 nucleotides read TGTGCCTGGAGTTCCAGTCGATCGGCCGCGGGGCCCCAGCATTTT.

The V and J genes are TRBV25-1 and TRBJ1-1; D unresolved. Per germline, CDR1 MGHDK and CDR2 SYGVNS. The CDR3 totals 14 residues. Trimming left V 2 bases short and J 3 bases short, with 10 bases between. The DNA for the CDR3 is TGTGCCAGCAGTGAAGGAGGTAGGGACACTGAAGCTTTCTTT. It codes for CASSEGGRDTEAFF.

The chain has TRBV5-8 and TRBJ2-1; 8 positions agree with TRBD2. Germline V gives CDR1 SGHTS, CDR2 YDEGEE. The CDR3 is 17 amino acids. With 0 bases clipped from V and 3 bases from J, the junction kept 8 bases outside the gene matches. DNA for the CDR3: TGTGCCAGCAGCTTGGTCATACTAGCGGATATCTACAATGAGCAGTTCTTC. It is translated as CASSLVILADIYNEQFF.

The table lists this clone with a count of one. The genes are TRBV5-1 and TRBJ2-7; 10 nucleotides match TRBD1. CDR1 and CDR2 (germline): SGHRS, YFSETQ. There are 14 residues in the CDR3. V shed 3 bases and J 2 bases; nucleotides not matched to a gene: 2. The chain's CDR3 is CASSWGTGAYEQYF. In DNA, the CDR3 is TGCGCCAGCAGCTGGGGGACAGGGGCCTACGAGCAGTACTTC.

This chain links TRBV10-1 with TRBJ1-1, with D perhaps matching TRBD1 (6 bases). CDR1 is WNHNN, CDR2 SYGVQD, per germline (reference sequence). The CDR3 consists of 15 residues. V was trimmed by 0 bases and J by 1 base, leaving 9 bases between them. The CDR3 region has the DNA TGCGCCAGCAGTGAGTCGACAGGACCGAACACTGAAGCTTTCTTT. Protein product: CASSESTGPNTEAFF.

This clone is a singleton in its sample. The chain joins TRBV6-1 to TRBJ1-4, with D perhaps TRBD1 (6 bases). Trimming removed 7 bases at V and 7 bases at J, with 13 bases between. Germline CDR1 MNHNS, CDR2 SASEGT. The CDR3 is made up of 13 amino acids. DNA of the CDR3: TGTGCCAGCAAGACGGACAGTTTTGAAAAACTGTTTTTT. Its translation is CASKTDSFEKLFF.